Below, one T cell receptor (beta chain) is given with its context. This clonotype has only a few counts. The antigen it binds to is not known. No clone much larger than this one lies a single base away; base qualities are absent. In the paper's terms, the time point label means: newly diagnosed GD, antithyroid drugs for less than 3 months. For both TCR sequencing and RNA sequencing, RNA was extracted from PBMCs using TRIzol. The diagnosis of Graves' disease was made according to American Thyroid Association guidelines. The patients came from an endocrinology department in Xi'an, China. From each patient, approximately 10 milliliters of peripheral blood was collected into an EDTA anticoagulant tube. Ficoll Paque Plus density gradient separation was used to isolate PBMCs, and no further T cell sorting was done. An Agilent 2100 Bioanalyzer and agarose gel were used to assess RNA quality, and a NanoDrop 2000 was used to measure RNA concentration.

The data stem from a study of regulatory T cells in long-lasting Graves disease listed by TCRdb under 2021. With respect to the entire study: Antithyroid drugs had been taken for less than 3 months by newly diagnosed Graves' disease patients. The study took place in China and was registered as a clinical trial. A total of around 35 samples underwent TCR sequencing, from roughly 13 patients with persistent Graves' disease and 20 patients with newly diagnosed Graves' disease. Patients with persistent Graves' disease were compared with patients with newly diagnosed Graves' disease using TCR sequencing and RNA sequencing of peripheral blood.

Libraries were made using multiplex PCR. Sequencing instrument: Illumina HiSeq 4000. iRepertoire HTBI primers and Arm-PCR amplification of CDR3 regions were used to construct TCR beta libraries. Gel purification was performed on PCR products prior to sequencing. The study's processing was this. Across samples, 55 to 80 TRBV and 14 TRBJ segments were identified and used for gene usage analysis of CDR3 amino acid clonotypes. Filtered high-quality paired reads were merged into contigs using COPE and FqMerger. BLAST was used to align contigs to IMGT TRBV, TRBD and TRBJ reference genes, and CDR3 was defined according to IMGT. Any clonotype with a frequency above 0.1% was counted as a highly expanded clone. Repertoire diversity was measured by Shannon entropy, and V-J evenness by the Gini coefficient. Clonotypes shared by more than one individual were considered public. TCRdb's own reprocessing of the public reads used fastp at Q25 and MiXCR and kept productive beta chains. Identical CDR3 protein sequences are pooled into one entry, listed with their most common genes and DNA. TCRdb, not the original authors, processed these V and J calls. Counted in this sample were around 420,000 distinct CDR3 sequences; roughly a sixth of them appeared once. The ten largest make up over 20% of the sample.

V is pared back by 5 bases and J by 6 bases, with 13 bases lying between the germline termini. The germline V gene (reference sequence) provides CDR1 SEHNR and CDR2 FQNEAQ. The CDR3 numbers 13 residues from cysteine through phenylalanine. Only CDR3 DNA remains: 39 bases, in frame from the first base. Summary of the overall study and its limitations: Lower TCR Shannon entropy and fewer highly expanded clones were observed in persistent Graves' disease patients than in newly diagnosed patients, which suggested clonal expansion. Patients with persistent disease shared more public clonotypes (around 3,000) than newly diagnosed patients did (about 970). Only peripheral blood was studied, because thyroid tissue, the primary lesion, was inaccessible. As a limitation, the authors acknowledged that the small sample size may reduce accuracy. TRBV28, TRBJ1-2 and TRBJ2-5 were preferentially used in persistent disease, while TRBV20-1 and TRBJ2-1 were favored in newly diagnosed disease. Only the TCR beta chain was sequenced and analyzed.

The receptor was derived from a female donor with Graves disease. This sample comprised peripheral blood mononuclear cells (PBMCs), obtained at new diagnosis, from a patient treated with antithyroid drugs. The sequence joins TRBV7-9 to TRBJ1-1; TRBD1 is perhaps the D gene, given 5 matching bases. The CDR3 is CASSGTMRAEAFF. The sequenced DNA: TGTGCCAGCAGCGGGACGATGAGAGCTGAAGCTTTCTTT.